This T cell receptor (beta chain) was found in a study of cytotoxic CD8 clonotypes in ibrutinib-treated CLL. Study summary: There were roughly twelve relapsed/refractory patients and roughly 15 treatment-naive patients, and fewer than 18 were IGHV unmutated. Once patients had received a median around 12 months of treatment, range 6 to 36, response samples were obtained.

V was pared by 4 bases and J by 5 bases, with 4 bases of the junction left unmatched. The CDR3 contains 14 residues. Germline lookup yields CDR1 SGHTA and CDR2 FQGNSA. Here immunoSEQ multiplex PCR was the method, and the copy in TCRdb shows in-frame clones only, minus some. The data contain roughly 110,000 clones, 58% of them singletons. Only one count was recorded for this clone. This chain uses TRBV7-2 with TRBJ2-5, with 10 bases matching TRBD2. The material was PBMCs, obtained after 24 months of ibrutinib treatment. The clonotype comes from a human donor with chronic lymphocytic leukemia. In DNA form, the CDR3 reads TGTGCCAGCAGCTCACTAGCGGGGAGGGAGACCCAGTACTTC. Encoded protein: CASSSLAGRETQYF. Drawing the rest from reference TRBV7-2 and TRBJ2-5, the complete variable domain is GAGVSQSPSNKVTEKGKDVELRCDPISGHTALYWYRQSLGQGLEFLIYFQGNSAPDKSGLPSDRFSAERTGGSVSTLTIQRTQQEDSAVYLCASSSLAGRETQYFGPGTRLLVL.